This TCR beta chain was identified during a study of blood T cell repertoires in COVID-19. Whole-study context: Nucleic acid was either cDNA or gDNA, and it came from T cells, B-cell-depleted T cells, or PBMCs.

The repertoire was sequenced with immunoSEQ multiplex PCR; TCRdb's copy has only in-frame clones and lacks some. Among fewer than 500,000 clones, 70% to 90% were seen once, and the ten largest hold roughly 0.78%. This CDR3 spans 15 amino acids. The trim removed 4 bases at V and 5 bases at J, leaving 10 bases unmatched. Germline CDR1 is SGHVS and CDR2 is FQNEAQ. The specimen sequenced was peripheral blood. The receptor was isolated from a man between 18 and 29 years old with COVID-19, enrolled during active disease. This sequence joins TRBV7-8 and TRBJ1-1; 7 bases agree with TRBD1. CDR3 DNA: TGTGCCAGCAGCTCCTTTTGGACAGGAGGTACTGAAGCTTTCTTT. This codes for CASSSFWTGGTEAFF.